This TCR beta chain was documented in a study of cytotoxic CD8 clonotypes in ibrutinib-treated CLL. About the research overall: Partial responders around 25, complete 2; about twelve progressed and roughly 14 stayed in remission by median 68 months.

Study-level results: Clonality, elevated at ibrutinib response, dropped back toward baseline at progression.

CDR1 is SGHTS and CDR2 is YDEGEE in the germline V gene. This CDR3 contains 14 residues. The germline V and J ends were trimmed by 1 base and 6 bases, with 11 bases remaining between them. As for this clone: What it binds is not known.

Produced via immunoSEQ multiplex PCR; TCRdb's table is partial and in-frame only. Here the sample spans hundreds of thousands of clones, around 70% being singletons. The sequence was obtained from a human donor with chronic lymphocytic leukemia. Sequencing used PBMCs, obtained after 24 months of ibrutinib treatment. The chain couples TRBV5-8 to TRBJ2-4; D might be TRBD1 or TRBD2, each matching 5 bases. The CDR3 sequence is CASSLPGTPNIQYF. CDR3 nucleotides: TGTGCCAGCAGCTTGCCCGGGACGCCAAACATTCAGTACTTC.